These 27 T cell receptor beta chains share one sample of origin, sequenced in a study of blood T cell repertoires in COVID-19. Here immunoSEQ multiplex PCR was the method, and the copy in TCRdb shows in-frame clones only, minus some. Of some 290,000 clones listed, 81% were seen once; the top ten hold over 2.5%. Input material: peripheral blood. The source of these receptors is a woman in her sixties with active or convalescent COVID-19.

V and J are TRBV11-2 and TRBJ1-4; D is ambiguous. Trimming cost V 2 bases and J 4 bases, with 11 bases left between them. There are 15 residues in the CDR3. The V gene's germline CDR1 is SGHAT and CDR2 FQNNGV. CDR3 region: CASSLYIRFNEKLFF. CDR3 bases: TGTGCCAGCAGCTTATATATCAGGTTTAATGAAAAACTGTTTTTT.

The V gene is TRBV19, the J gene TRBJ1-2; maybe TRBD1 (6 bases). In germline, CDR1 is LNHDA, CDR2 SQIVND (reference sequence). CDR3 length equals 14 residues. Trimming stripped 5 bases from V and 1 base from J, with 11 bases between. The CDR3 DNA is TGTGCCAGTAGTCCGGACAGTTTTAACTATGGCTACACCTTC. This codes for CASSPDSFNYGYTF. Combining the CDR3 with reference TRBV19 and TRBJ1-2 gives the whole variable domain DGGITQSPKYLFRKEGQNVTLSCEQNLNHDAMYWYRQDPGQGLRLIYYSQIVNDFQKGDIAEGYSVSREKKESFPLTVTSAQKNPTAFYLCASSPDSFNYGYTFGSGTRLTVV.

The V call is TRBV21-1, the J call TRBJ2-7; TRBD2 is the table's D call and was not checked against the DNA. TRBV21-1 is noted as a pseudogene. The CDR3 is 14 amino acids. This CDR3 is CASSRGVYSYEQYF. In DNA, the CDR3 is TGTGCCAGCAGCCGGGGGGTCTACTCCTACGAGCAGTACTTC.

With regard to this clone: This same CDR3 is encoded by further DNA sequences in the sample. The chain couples TRBV24-1 to TRBJ2-3, with TRBD2 identical over 9 bases. J was trimmed by 5 bases and V by 5 bases; bases with no gene match: 7. The V gene's germline CDR1 is KGHDR and CDR2 SFDVKD. The CDR3 has 15 residues. The CDR3, as DNA: TGTGCCACCAGTGCGGCGCGGGGGGGCGGAGATACGCAGTATTTT. Residues: CATSAARGGGDTQYF.

This clone appeared once. This chain connects TRBV7-6 to TRBJ1-3; 8 bases match TRBD1. J lost 3 bases, V lost 5 bases, and 9 bases had no gene match. The CDR3 extends over 16 amino acids. Germline loops: CDR1 SGHVS, CDR2 FNYEAQ. In DNA, the CDR3 is TGTGCCAGCAGCCCAAGCCCCAGGGGGCTTGGAAACACCATATATTTT. This encodes CASSPSPRGLGNTIYF.

This sequence joins TRBV18 and TRBJ1-1; D might be TRBD1 (6 bases). Germline V lookup: CDR1 KGHSH, CDR2 LQKENI. V shed 4 bases and J shed 1 base, with 13 bases lying between them. The CDR3 runs to 15 residues. CDR3 nucleotide sequence: TGTGCCAGCTCACAAGAACAGGGCAGGAACACTGAAGCTTTCTTT. Translated, it gives CASSQEQGRNTEAFF.

The rearrangement uses TRBV19 and TRBJ2-6, with 10 bases matching TRBD1. V lost 5 bases to trimming and J lost 2 bases; unmatched junction nucleotides: 3. The CDR3 length is 16 residues. CDR1 is LNHDA and CDR2 is SQIVND in the germline V gene (reference sequence). The CDR3 DNA follows: TGTGCCAGTAGTTGGACAGGGGGAGCTGGGGCCAACGTCCTGACTTTC. It encodes CASSWTGGAGANVLTF.

The rearrangement links TRBV11-3 to TRBJ2-3, with D possibly matching TRBD2 (6 bases). Trimming took 5 bases from V and 6 from J, leaving 18 bases between them. The germline gives CDR1 SGHNT, CDR2 YENEEA. This CDR3 is built from 15 residues. The CDR3 DNA sequence: TGTGCCAGCAGCGACCGGGACTCTGGTTCGGATACGCAGTATTTT. It specifies CASSDRDSGSDTQYF.

This chain links TRBV18 with TRBJ1-2; D is uncertain. Germline CDR1 reads KGHSH; CDR2 reads LQKENI. Deletions cut 3 bases from V and 0 bases from J, with 5 bases between. The CDR3 extends over 13 amino acids. The CDR3 protein is CASSPEANYGYTF. The CDR3 nucleotides read TGTGCCAGCTCACCGGAGGCTAACTATGGCTACACCTTC.

This clone was counted only a few times. The chain uses TRBV30 and TRBJ2-5, with no clear D. The CDR3 is 12 amino acids. Trimming removed 5 bases at V and 1 base at J, with 8 bases between. Per the germline V gene, CDR1 is GTSNPN and CDR2 is SVGIG (reference sequence). CDR3 nucleotides: TGTGCCTGGCGACACTCCCAAGAGACCCAGTACTTC. The encoded protein is CAWRHSQETQYF.

In DNA, the CDR3 is TGCGCCAGCAGCCAAGAGCCGGTAGCGGGGTACGAGCAGTACTTC. The encoded protein is CASSQEPVAGYEQYF. This chain links TRBV4-3 with TRBJ2-7; 8 bases are a match to TRBD2. The V segment lost 0 bases and the J segment 4 bases; nucleotides outside the gene matches: 5. The CDR3 length is 15 residues. Germline V gene sequence: CDR1 LGHNA, CDR2 YSLEER.

V is TRBV12-3 or TRBV12-4 and J is TRBJ1-1; D might be TRBD1 (5 bases). The CDR3 has 12 residues. V gave up 3 bases and J gave up 7 bases, with 9 bases separating them. This CDR3 is CASSLGLGEAFF. The CDR3, as DNA: TGTGCCAGCAGTTTGGGGCTCGGTGAAGCTTTCTTT.

This clone was counted between two and nine times. V gene TRBV7-2 combines with J gene TRBJ2-7; TRBD1 matches 10 bases. The trim removed 0 bases at V and 3 bases at J, leaving 17 bases unmatched. The CDR3 loop spans 20 amino acids. The germline CDR1 and CDR2 sequences are SGHTA and FQGNSA. The DNA for the CDR3 is TGTGCCAGCAGCTTAGCGCCTCCCCCTCCCGGGACAGGGGTGGTCTACGAGCAGTACTTC. Its protein product is CASSLAPPPPGTGVVYEQYF.

The rearrangement uses TRBV6-1 and TRBJ1-2, with D possibly being TRBD1 (6 bases). Trimming took off 1 base at V and 4 bases at J, with 13 bases between the two ends. CDR1 MNHNS and CDR2 SASEGT come from the germline V gene. The CDR3 runs 15 residues. The CDR3 coding sequence is TGTGCCAGCAGTGAAGGGGCGGGGGCTCTCTATGGCTACACCTTC. This sequence encodes CASSEGAGALYGYTF.

V gene TRBV4-3 combines with J gene TRBJ1-6, with 8 bases lining up with TRBD1. The CDR3 sequence is 19 residues long. Germline V gene sequence: CDR1 LGHNA, CDR2 YSLEER. Trimming at V came to 1 base and at J to 9 bases, leaving 17 bases not matched to a gene. The DNA of the CDR3 is TGCGCCAGCAGCCAAGTCCTTCCAACCCCAGGGGGCCAGGGTTCACCCCTCCACTTT. Translating it yields CASSQVLPTPGGQGSPLHF.

V and J are TRBV7-2 and TRBJ1-6; TRBD1 agrees at 7 bases. Germline V lookup: CDR1 SGHTA, CDR2 FQGNSA. Unmatched junction bases numbered 7, after V lost 5 bases and J lost 6 bases. The CDR3 is 15 residues long. The CDR3 sequence is CASSTSTGSNSPLHF. For the CDR3, the DNA is TGTGCCAGCAGCACGTCGACAGGGAGTAATTCACCCCTCCACTTT.

The J gene is TRBJ1-2, the V gene TRBV2; 7 positions match TRBD1. J gave up 2 bases and V 9 bases, and 12 bases lay outside the gene matches. CDR1 is SNHLY and CDR2 is FYNNEI in the germline V gene. CDR3 length equals 15 residues. The CDR3 protein is CASHQGGSGNYGYTF. The CDR3 DNA follows: TGTGCCAGTCACCAGGGGGGCTCGGGAAACTATGGCTACACCTTC.

This sequence joins TRBV7-8 and TRBJ2-7; D is possibly TRBD2 (6 bases). This CDR3 comprises 13 residues. Germline loops: CDR1 SGHVS, CDR2 FQNEAQ. Trimming took off 3 bases at V and 7 bases at J, with 13 bases between the two ends. The DNA of the CDR3 is TGTGCCAGCAGCTTTGGTCGGGGAGGAGAGCAGTACTTC. It specifies CASSFGRGGEQYF.

This rearrangement joins TRBV10-3 to TRBJ2-7, with a weak D call TRBD1 (5 bases). Germline CDR1 reads ENHRY; CDR2 reads SYGVKD. The CDR3 runs 12 residues. Trimming stripped 7 bases from V and 1 base from J, with 8 bases between. The DNA for the CDR3 is TGTGCCATCAAGGGGCAGTCCTACGAGCAGTACTTC. It yields the protein CAIKGQSYEQYF.

The V gene is TRBV20-1, the J gene TRBJ2-7; 11 bases fit TRBD2. The CDR3 is 16 amino acids. Trimming cost V 3 bases and J 7 bases; bases outside gene matches: 14. Looked up from germline, CDR1 is DFQATT and CDR2 is SNEGSKA (reference sequence). CDR3 coding DNA: TGCAGTGCTAGTTACAATAGCGGGGGGGCTCTTAAAGAGCAGTACTTC. This codes for CSASYNSGGALKEQYF.

The J gene is TRBJ2-3, the V gene TRBV13; 13 nucleotides match TRBD2. The CDR3 runs to 15 residues. Germline trimming cut 5 bases from V and 4 bases from J; bases unmatched to any gene: 3. The V gene's germline CDR1 is PRHDT and CDR2 FYEKMQ (reference sequence). The DNA of the CDR3 is TGTGCCAGCAGCCTAACTAGCGGGGGGGCAGATACGCAGTATTTT. Residues: CASSLTSGGADTQYF.

The chain uses TRBV3-1 (or the pseudogene TRBV3-2) and TRBJ1-5, with no clear D. The CDR3 contains 15 residues. Between the trimmed V and J ends, which lost 1 base and 4 bases, there was a span of 11 bases. Germline CDR1 reads LGHDT; CDR2 reads YNNKEL (reference sequence). The CDR3 region is CASSQGRTPNQPQHF. The CDR3 region has the DNA TGTGCCAGCAGCCAAGGACGGACTCCGAATCAGCCCCAGCATTTT.

The gene calls are TRBV5-1 and TRBJ2-7, with TRBD2 matching over 13 bases. The CDR3 contains 17 residues. V lost 4 bases, J lost 2 bases, and 9 bases stayed unmatched. From germline, CDR1 is SGHRS and CDR2 YFSETQ. The CDR3 DNA sequence: TGCGCCAGCAGCACTGGACTAGCGGGGGTCCCCACCTACGAGCAGTACTTC. It translates to CASSTGLAGVPTYEQYF.

This clone was seen a few times. The chain couples TRBV3-1 (or the pseudogene TRBV3-2) to TRBJ2-5; 9 bases match TRBD2. The CDR3 contains 15 residues. V was clipped by 4 bases and J by 4 bases; unmatched bases: 7. Germline V gene lookup returns CDR1 LGHDT and CDR2 YNNKEL (reference sequence). Here the CDR3 reads CASSPGTSHPETQYF. DNA of the CDR3: TGTGCCAGCAGCCCTGGGACTAGCCACCCAGAGACCCAGTACTTC.

The chain uses TRBV5-1 and TRBJ2-5, with TRBD2 matching over 8 bases. Trimming removed 3 bases from V and 4 bases from J; junction bases left unmatched: 11. Germline V gene sequence: CDR1 SGHRS, CDR2 YFSETQ. The CDR3 loop spans 16 amino acids. The CDR3, as DNA: TGCGCCAGCAGCTCACGGAGTAGCGGGGAGACAGAGACCCAGTACTTC. Translated, it gives CASSSRSSGETETQYF. Supplemented by reference TRBV5-1 and TRBJ2-5, the full variable domain reads KAGVTQTPRYLIKTRGQQVTLSCSPISGHRSVSWYQQTPGQGLQFLFEYFSETQRNKGNFPGRFSGRQFSNSRSEMNVSTLELGDSALYLCASSSRSSGETETQYFGPGTRLLVL.

The genes are TRBV18 and TRBJ2-3; 10 bases align to TRBD2. This CDR3 comprises 16 residues. V was clipped by 0 bases and J by 2 bases; unmatched bases: 2. The germline V gene encodes CDR1 KGHSH and CDR2 LQKENI. This CDR3 reads CASSPPSGGFTDTQYF. CDR3 sequence (DNA): TGTGCCAGCTCACCACCTAGCGGGGGGTTCACAGATACGCAGTATTTT.

The genes are TRBV7-9 and TRBJ1-2; a possible D gene is TRBD1 (5 bases). The germline V gene has CDR1 SEHNR and CDR2 FQNEAQ (reference sequence). The CDR3 spans 14 residues. Trimming left V 7 bases short and J 5 bases short, with 17 bases between. CDR3 in DNA: TGTGCCAGCATCCTAGATGGGGCAAAGTATGGCTACACCTTC. Translating it yields CASILDGAKYGYTF.